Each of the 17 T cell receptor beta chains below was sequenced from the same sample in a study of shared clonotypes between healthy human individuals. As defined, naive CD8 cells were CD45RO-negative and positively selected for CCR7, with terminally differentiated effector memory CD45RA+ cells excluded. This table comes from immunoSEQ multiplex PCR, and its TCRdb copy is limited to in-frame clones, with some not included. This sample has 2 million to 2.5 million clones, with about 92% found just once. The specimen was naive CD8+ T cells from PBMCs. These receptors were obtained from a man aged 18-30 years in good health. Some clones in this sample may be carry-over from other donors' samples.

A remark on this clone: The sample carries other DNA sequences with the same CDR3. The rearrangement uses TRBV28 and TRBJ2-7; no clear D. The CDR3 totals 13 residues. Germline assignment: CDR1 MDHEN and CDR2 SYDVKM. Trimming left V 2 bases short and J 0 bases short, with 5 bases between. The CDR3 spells CASSLGNSYEQYF. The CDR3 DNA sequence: TGTGCCAGCAGTTTAGGTAACTCCTACGAGCAGTACTTC.

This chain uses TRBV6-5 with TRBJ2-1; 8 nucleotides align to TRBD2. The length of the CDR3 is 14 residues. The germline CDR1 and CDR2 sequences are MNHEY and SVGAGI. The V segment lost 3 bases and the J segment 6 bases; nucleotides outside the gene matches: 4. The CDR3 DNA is TGTGCCAGCAGTTATACCGCGGGAGGCAATGAGCAGTTCTTC. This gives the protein CASSYTAGGNEQFF.

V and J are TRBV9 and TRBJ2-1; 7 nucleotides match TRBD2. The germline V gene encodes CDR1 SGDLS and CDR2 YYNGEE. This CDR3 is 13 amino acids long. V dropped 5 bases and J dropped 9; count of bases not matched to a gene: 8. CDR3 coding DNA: TGTGCCAGCAGTATGGGAGGGTCGGGTGAGCAGTTCTTC. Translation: CASSMGGSGEQFF. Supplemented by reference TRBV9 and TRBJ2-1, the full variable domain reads DSGVTQTPKHLITATGQRVTLRCSPRSGDLSVYWYQQSLDQGLQFLIQYYNGEERAKGNILERFSAQQFPDLHSELNLSSLELGDSALYFCASSMGGSGEQFFGPGTRLTVL.

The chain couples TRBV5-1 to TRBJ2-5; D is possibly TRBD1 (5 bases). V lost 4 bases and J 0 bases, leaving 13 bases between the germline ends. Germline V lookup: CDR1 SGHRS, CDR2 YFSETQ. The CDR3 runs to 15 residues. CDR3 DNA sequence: TGCGCCAGCAGCGGGGCGTTCACTAACCAAGAGACCCAGTACTTC. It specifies CASSGAFTNQETQYF.

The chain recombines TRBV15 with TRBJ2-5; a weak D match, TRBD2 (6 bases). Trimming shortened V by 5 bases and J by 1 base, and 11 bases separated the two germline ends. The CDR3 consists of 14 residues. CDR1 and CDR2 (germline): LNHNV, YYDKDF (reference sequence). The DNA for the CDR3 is TGTGCCACCAGCGGAGGGAGGATCCAAGAGACCCAGTACTTC. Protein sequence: CATSGGRIQETQYF.

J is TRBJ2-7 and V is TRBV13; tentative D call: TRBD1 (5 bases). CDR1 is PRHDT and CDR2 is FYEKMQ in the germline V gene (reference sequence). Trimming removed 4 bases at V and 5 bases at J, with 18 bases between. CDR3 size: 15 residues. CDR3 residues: CASSWSERGWDEQYF. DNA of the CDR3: TGTGCCAGCAGCTGGAGTGAAAGGGGATGGGACGAGCAGTACTTC.

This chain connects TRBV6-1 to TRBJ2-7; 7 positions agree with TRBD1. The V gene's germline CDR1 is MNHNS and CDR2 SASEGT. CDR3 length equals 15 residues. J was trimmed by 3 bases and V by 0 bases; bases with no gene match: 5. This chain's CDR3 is CASSEALGTVYEQYF. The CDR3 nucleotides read TGTGCCAGCAGTGAAGCGCTCGGGACAGTCTACGAGCAGTACTTC.

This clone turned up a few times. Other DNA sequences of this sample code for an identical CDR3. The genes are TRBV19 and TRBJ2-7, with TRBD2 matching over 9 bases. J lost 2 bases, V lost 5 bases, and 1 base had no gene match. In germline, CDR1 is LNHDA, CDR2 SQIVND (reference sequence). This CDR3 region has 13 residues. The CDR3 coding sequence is TGTGCCAGTAGTGCTAGCGGGACCTACGAGCAGTACTTC. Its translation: CASSASGTYEQYF.

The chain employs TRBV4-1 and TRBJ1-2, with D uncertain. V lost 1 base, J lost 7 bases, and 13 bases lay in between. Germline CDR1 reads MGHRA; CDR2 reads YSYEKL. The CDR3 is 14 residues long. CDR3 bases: TGCGCCAGCAGCCAAGTTGGGCAACCACTTGGCTACACCTTC. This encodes CASSQVGQPLGYTF.

The CDR3 spells CASSAELRGAYEQYF. The CDR3 DNA reads TGTGCCAGCAGCGCAGAACTACGGGGAGCCTACGAGCAGTACTTC. This chain joins TRBV7-8 and TRBJ2-7; tentative D call: TRBD2 (5 bases). Germline CDR1 SGHVS, CDR2 FQNEAQ. With 5 bases removed from V and 2 bases from J, the gap between germline ends came to 16 bases. This CDR3 has 15 amino acids.

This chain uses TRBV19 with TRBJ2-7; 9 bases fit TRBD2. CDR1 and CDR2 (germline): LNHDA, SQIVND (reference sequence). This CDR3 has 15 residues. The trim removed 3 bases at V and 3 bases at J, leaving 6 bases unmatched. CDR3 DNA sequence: TGTGCCAGTAGTATTGGGGCTAGCGGGATCTACGAGCAGTACTTC. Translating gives CASSIGASGIYEQYF. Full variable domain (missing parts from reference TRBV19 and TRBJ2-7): DGGITQSPKYLFRKEGQNVTLSCEQNLNHDAMYWYRQDPGQGLRLIYYSQIVNDFQKGDIAEGYSVSREKKESFPLTVTSAQKNPTAFYLCASSIGASGIYEQYFGPGTRLTVT.

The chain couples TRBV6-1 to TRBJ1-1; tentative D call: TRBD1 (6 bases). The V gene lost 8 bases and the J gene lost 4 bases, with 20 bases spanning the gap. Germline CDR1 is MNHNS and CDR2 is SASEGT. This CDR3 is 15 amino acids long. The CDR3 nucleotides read TGTGCCAGCTTGGGGTCCGGGGGGCGCGGCACTGAAGCTTTCTTT. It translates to CASLGSGGRGTEAFF.

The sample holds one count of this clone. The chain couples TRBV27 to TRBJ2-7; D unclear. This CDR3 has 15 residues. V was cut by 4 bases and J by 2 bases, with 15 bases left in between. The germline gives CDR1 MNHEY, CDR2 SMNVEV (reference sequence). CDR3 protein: CASSSFMESTYEQYF. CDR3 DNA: TGTGCCAGCAGTTCATTTATGGAGAGTACCTACGAGCAGTACTTC.

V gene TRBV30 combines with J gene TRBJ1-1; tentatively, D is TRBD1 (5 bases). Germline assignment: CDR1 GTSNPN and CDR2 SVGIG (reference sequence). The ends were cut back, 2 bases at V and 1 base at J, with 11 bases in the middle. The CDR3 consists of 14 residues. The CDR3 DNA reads TGTGCCTGGAGTTTGGGGAGGGGGAACACTGAAGCTTTCTTT. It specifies CAWSLGRGNTEAFF.

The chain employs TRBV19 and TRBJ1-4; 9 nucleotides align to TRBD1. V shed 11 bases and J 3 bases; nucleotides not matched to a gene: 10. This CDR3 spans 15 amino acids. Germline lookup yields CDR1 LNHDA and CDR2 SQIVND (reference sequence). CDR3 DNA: TGTGCCGTCACGGACAGGGGCGGACCTAATGAAAAACTGTTTTTT. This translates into CAVTDRGGPNEKLFF. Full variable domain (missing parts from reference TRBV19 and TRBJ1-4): DGGITQSPKYLFRKEGQNVTLSCEQNLNHDAMYWYRQDPGQGLRLIYYSQIVNDFQKGDIAEGYSVSREKKESFPLTVTSAQKNPTAFYLCAVTDRGGPNEKLFFGSGTQLSVL.

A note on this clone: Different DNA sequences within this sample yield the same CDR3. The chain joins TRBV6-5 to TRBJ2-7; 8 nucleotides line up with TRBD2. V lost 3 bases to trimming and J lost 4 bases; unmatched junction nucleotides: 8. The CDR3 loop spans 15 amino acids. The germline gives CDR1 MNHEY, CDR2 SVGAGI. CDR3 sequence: CASSYYSGSSYEQYF. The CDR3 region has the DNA TGTGCCAGCAGTTATTACAGCGGGAGCTCTTACGAGCAGTACTTC.

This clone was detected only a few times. CDR3 protein: CASSLYGYQAFF. In DNA form, the CDR3 reads TGTGCCAGCAGTTTATACGGGTACCAAGCTTTCTTT. The J gene is TRBJ1-1, the V gene TRBV28; D remains ambiguous. The V gene's germline CDR1 is MDHEN and CDR2 SYDVKM. The length of the CDR3 is 12 residues. Trimming stripped 1 base from V and 9 bases from J, with 9 bases between. The whole variable domain, filled in from reference TRBV28 and TRBJ1-1, reads DVKVTQSSRYLVKRTGEKVFLECVQDMDHENMFWYRQDPGLGLRLIYFSYDVKMKEKGDIPEGYSVSREKKERFSLILESASTNQTSMYLCASSLYGYQAFFGQGTRLTVV.